A selection of T cell receptor beta chains follows, all from one sample in a study of PD-1 blockade in classical Hodgkin lymphoma. The method was immunoSEQ multiplex PCR; TCRdb's version includes in-frame clones alone and lacks a portion of them. The sample consists of about 150,000 clones, nearly 80% of them appearing once. Material: peripheral blood mononuclear cells (PBMCs), obtained before the second cycle of nivolumab. The receptors here all came from a human donor with classical Hodgkin lymphoma. CDR3s include the opening cysteine and the closing phenylalanine or tryptophan. The order of the fields is J gene, clone size, D gene, V gene, CDR3 DNA, CDR3 protein. D genes are given only for firm matches. Some rows have no size entry. The others give once, few or many, or a class for an expanded clone.

TRBJ2-2 | . | . | TRBV29-1 | TGCAGCGTGTGGGCGGAGAACACCGGGGAGCTGTTTTTT | CSVWAENTGELFF
TRBJ1-5 | . | . | TRBV30 | TGTGCCTGGAACCCAATCGGGTCTAATCAGCCCCAGCATTTT | CAWNPIGSNQPQHF
TRBJ2-3 | . | TRBD2 | TRBV18 | TGTGCCAGCTCACTCGGGACTAGCGGGAGCGGGACAGATACGCAGTATTTT | CASSLGTSGSGTDTQYF
TRBJ2-5 | . | TRBD1 | TRBV25-1 | TGTGCCAGCAGTGAATTTGACAGGGGGGAGACCCAGTACTTC | CASSEFDRGETQYF
TRBJ1-1 | few | . | TRBV5-4 | TGTGCCAGCAGCTTCTCCAGAGGGGAGGAAGCTTTCTTT | CASSFSRGEEAFF
TRBJ1-2 | . | . | TRBV2 | TGTGCCAGCAGTGAACTACAGAAATTCTATGGCTACACCTTC | CASSELQKFYGYTF
TRBJ2-3 | . | . | TRBV30 | TGTGCCTGGAAAGGGCAGGGAGCAGATACGCAGTATTTT | CAWKGQGADTQYF
TRBJ1-1 | . | . | TRBV7-9 | TGTGCCAGCAGCTCTCCGGCAGGGAACACTGAAGCTTTCTTT | CASSSPAGNTEAFF
TRBJ1-1 | . | . | TRBV11-2 | TGTGCCAGCAGCTTAGAGACAGAGAACACTGAAGCTTTCTTT | CASSLETENTEAFF
TRBJ2-7 | few | . | TRBV19 | TGTGCCAGTAAGCGATCCGAGGGCTCCTACGAGCAGTACTTC | CASKRSEGSYEQYF
TRBJ1-3 | . | TRBD1 | TRBV2 | TGTGCCAGCAGACGGACAGGGGGTTTCTCTGGAAACACCATATATTTT | CASRRTGGFSGNTIYF
TRBJ2-7 | . | . | TRBV5-4 | TGTGCCAGCAGCTTACCCCAGGGCTACGAGCAGTACTTC | CASSLPQGYEQYF
TRBJ2-1 | . | . | TRBV18 | TGTGCCAGCTCACCACCAGCTGATAGAAATGAGCAGTTCTTC | CASSPPADRNEQFF
TRBJ2-1 | . | TRBD1 | TRBV18 | TGTGCCAGCTCATCCAATGACAGGGAAAGAACGTTCTTC | CASSSNDRERTFF
TRBJ1-5 | . | . | TRBV5-3 | TGTGCCAGAAGCCCTGGGTGGGGCTTTCAGGGGACTCAGCCCCAGCATTTT | CARSPGWGFQGTQPQHF
TRBJ1-5 | . | . | TRBV19 | TGTGCCAGTAGTGGAGCCCCAGGCGTGAGACATCAGCCCCAGCATTTT | CASSGAPGVRHQPQHF
TRBJ2-7 | few | TRBD1 | TRBV7-9 | TGTGCCAGCAGCCCGCGGACAGGGAGTTACGAGCAGTACTTC | CASSPRTGSYEQYF
TRBJ2-7 | once | TRBD2 | TRBV18 | TGTGCCAGCTCCGAGCGACTAGCCTCGGATGGTGAGCAGTACTTC | CASSERLASDGEQYF
TRBJ2-1 | . | . | TRBV9 | TGTGCCAGCAGCGTAGGGGTCTCCTACAATGAGCAGTTCTTC | CASSVGVSYNEQFF
TRBJ2-5 | . | . | TRBV5-1 | TGCGCCAGCAGCTTGGTGGAAGAGACCCAGTACTTC | CASSLVEETQYF
TRBJ1-1 | . | . | TRBV7-6 | TGTGCCAGCAGCTTAGTTATGAACACTGAAGCTTTCTTT | CASSLVMNTEAFF
TRBJ2-7 | . | . | TRBV5-1 | TGCGCCAGCAGCTTGGGCCGCACCTACGAGCAGTACTTC | CASSLGRTYEQYF
TRBJ2-2 | . | TRBD1 | TRBV5-1 | TGCGCCAGCAGCCTGCCGGGACAGGTGAACACCGGGGAGCTGTTTTTT | CASSLPGQVNTGELFF
TRBJ2-3 | . | . | TRBV25-1 | TGTGCCAGCAGCCGAGGGGTCACAGATACGCAGTATTTT | CASSRGVTDTQYF
TRBJ2-6 | . | . | TRBV4-3 | TGCGCCAGCAGCCCAGAAGAGGGGACCCCCTCTGGGGCCAACGTCCTGACTTTC | CASSPEEGTPSGANVLTF
TRBJ2-2 | many | TRBD2 | TRBV27 | TGTGCCAGCAGCCTGGGACTAGCGGGGGTCACCGGGGAGCTGTTTTTT | CASSLGLAGVTGELFF
TRBJ2-3 | few | TRBD1 | TRBV10-3 | TGTGCCATCAGGGGGACAGGGGGCGGCACAGATACGCAGTATTTT | CAIRGTGGGTDTQYF
TRBJ1-2 | . | . | TRBV10-2 | TGCGCCAGCAGTGACCTCTACTCCGGGCGGAACTATGGCTACACCTTC | CASSDLYSGRNYGYTF
TRBJ1-1 | . | . | TRBV7-3 | TGTGCCAGCAGCCCACGGGAGGGACCGAACACTGAAGCTTTCTTT | CASSPREGPNTEAFF
TRBJ2-5 | . | TRBD2 | TRBV7-9 | TGTGCCAGCAGCTTAATAGCGGGACCGCAAGAGACCCAGTACTTC | CASSLIAGPQETQYF
TRBJ2-7 | . | TRBD1 | TRBV6-5 | TGTGCCAGCAGTTACGGGACAGGGTTGCGGGAGCAGTACTTC | CASSYGTGLREQYF
TRBJ1-1 | . | TRBD1 | TRBV29-1 | TGCAGCTCGGGGATGTGGGACAGGGAGATGAACACTGAAGCTTTCTTT | CSSGMWDREMNTEAFF
TRBJ1-2 | . | . | TRBV2 | TGTGCCAGCAGCGAAACAAGGCAGACCTCCCTAGGCTACACCTTC | CASSETRQTSLGYTF
TRBJ2-7 | few | . | TRBV5-4 | TGTGCCAGCAGCTTCAGGCACGACATGGTTGGCGAGCAGTACTTC | CASSFRHDMVGEQYF
TRBJ2-2 | . | . | TRBV10-3 | TGTGCCATCAGTGAAAGTAGGTTAAAGGCCGGGGAGCTGTTTTTT | CAISESRLKAGELFF
TRBJ1-3 | . | . | TRBV19 | TGTGCCAGTAGCCAGGTATCTGGAAACACCATATATTTT | CASSQVSGNTIYF
TRBJ1-2 | . | . | TRBV5-4 | TGTGCCAGCAGCAGCCCCCCCGGGACCTCAGAAGGCTACACCTTC | CASSSPPGTSEGYTF
TRBJ2-3 | . | TRBD2 | TRBV6-6 | TGTGCCAGCGGGACTAGCGGAGATACGCAGTATTTT | CASGTSGDTQYF
TRBJ1-1 | . | . | TRBV18 | TGTGCCAGCTCACCGGGCCAATACACTGAAGCTTTCTTT | CASSPGQYTEAFF
TRBJ2-7 | . | TRBD1 | TRBV7-7 | TGTGCCAGCAGCGCCGGGACAGGGGGCGGGGAGCAGTACTTC | CASSAGTGGGEQYF
TRBJ1-1 | . | . | TRBV7-2 | TGTGCCAGCAGACCCGTCAGGGGCCTCAACACTGAAGCTTTCTTT | CASRPVRGLNTEAFF
TRBJ1-3 | . | . | TRBV2 | TGTGCCAGCAGGCCCCCGCGACTAAGCTCTGGAAACACCATATATTTT | CASRPPRLSSGNTIYF